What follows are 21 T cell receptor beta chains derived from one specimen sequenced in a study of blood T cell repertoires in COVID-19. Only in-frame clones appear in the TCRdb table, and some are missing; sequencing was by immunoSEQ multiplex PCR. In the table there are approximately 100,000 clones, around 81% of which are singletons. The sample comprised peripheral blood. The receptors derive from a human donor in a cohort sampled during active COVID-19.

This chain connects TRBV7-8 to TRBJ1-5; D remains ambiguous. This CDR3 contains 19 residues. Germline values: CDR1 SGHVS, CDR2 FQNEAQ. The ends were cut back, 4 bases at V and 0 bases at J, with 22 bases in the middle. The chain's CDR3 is CASSSPEEVTAYSNQPQHF. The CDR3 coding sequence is TGTGCCAGCAGCTCACCCGAGGAAGTAACTGCTTATAGCAATCAGCCCCAGCATTTT.

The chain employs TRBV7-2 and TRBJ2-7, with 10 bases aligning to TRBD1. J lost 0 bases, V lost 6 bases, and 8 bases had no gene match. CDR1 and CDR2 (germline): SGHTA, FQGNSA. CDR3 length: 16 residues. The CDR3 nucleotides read TGTGCCAGCAGGACAGGGGGCGGACAGGGCTCCTACGAGCAGTACTTC. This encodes CASRTGGGQGSYEQYF.

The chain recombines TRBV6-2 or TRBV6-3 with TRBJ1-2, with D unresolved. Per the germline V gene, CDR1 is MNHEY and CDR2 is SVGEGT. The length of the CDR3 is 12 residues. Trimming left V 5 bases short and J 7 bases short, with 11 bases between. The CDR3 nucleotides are TGTGCCAGCAGTCCGGGAGGGTTTGGCTACACCTTC. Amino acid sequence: CASSPGGFGYTF.

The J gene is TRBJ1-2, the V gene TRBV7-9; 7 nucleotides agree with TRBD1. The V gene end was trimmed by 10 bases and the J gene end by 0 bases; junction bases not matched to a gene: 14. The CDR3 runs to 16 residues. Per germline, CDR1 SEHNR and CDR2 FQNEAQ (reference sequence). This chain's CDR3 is CAIGGDRTGTNYGYTF. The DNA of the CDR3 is TGTGCCATCGGGGGGGACCGGACAGGAACTAACTATGGCTACACCTTC.

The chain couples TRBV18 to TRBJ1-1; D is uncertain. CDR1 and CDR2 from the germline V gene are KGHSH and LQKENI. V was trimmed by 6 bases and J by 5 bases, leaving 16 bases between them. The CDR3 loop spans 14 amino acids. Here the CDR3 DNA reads TGTGCCAGCTCCCAGGTGGGTGGAAAGACTGAAGCTTTCTTT. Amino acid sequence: CASSQVGGKTEAFF.

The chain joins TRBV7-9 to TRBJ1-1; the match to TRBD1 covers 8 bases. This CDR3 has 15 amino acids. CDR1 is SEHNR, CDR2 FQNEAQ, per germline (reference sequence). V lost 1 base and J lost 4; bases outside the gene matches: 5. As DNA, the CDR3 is TGTGCCAGCAGCTTAGTTTCCAGGGGGCGCACTGAAGCTTTCTTT. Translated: CASSLVSRGRTEAFF.

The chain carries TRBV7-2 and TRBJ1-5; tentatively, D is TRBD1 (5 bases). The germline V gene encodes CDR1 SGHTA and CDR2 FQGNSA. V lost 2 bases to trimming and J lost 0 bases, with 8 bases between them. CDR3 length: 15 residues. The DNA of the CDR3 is TGTGCCAGCAGCTTATCCAGGGATAGCAATCAGCCCCAGCATTTT. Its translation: CASSLSRDSNQPQHF. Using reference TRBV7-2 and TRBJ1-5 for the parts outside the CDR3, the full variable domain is GAGVSQSPSNKVTEKGKDVELRCDPISGHTALYWYRQSLGQGLEFLIYFQGNSAPDKSGLPSDRFSAERTGGSVSTLTIQRTQQEDSAVYLCASSLSRDSNQPQHFGDGTRLSIL.

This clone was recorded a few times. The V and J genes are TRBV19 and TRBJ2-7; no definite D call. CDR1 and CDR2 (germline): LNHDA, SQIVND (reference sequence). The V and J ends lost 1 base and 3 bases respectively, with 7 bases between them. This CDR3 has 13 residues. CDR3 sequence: CASSIANGYEQYF. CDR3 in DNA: TGTGCCAGTAGTATAGCGAACGGCTACGAGCAGTACTTC. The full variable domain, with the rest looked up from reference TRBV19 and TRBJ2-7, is DGGITQSPKYLFRKEGQNVTLSCEQNLNHDAMYWYRQDPGQGLRLIYYSQIVNDFQKGDIAEGYSVSREKKESFPLTVTSAQKNPTAFYLCASSIANGYEQYFGPGTRLTVT.

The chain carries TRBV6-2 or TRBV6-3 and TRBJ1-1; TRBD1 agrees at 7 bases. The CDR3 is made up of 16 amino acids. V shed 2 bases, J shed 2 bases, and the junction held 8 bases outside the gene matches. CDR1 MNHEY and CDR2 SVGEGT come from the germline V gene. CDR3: CASSYGTAKSNTEAFF. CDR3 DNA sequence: TGTGCCAGCAGTTACGGGACAGCGAAATCTAACACTGAAGCTTTCTTT.

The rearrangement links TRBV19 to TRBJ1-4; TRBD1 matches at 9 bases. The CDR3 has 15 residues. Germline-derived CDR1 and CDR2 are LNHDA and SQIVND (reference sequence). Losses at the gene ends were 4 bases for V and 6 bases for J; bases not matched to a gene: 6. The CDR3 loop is CASSTGQGRHEKLFF. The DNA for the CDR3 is TGTGCCAGTAGTACGGGACAGGGACGGCATGAAAAACTGTTTTTT.

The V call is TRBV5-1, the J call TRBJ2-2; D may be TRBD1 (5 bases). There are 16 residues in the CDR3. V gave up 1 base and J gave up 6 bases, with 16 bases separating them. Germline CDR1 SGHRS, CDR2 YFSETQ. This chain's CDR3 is CASSLIGARTAGELFF. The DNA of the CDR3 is TGCGCCAGCAGCTTGATTGGGGCCCGAACAGCCGGGGAGCTGTTTTTT. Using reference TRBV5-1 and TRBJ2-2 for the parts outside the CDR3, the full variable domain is KAGVTQTPRYLIKTRGQQVTLSCSPISGHRSVSWYQQTPGQGLQFLFEYFSETQRNKGNFPGRFSGRQFSNSRSEMNVSTLELGDSALYLCASSLIGARTAGELFFGEGSRLTVL.

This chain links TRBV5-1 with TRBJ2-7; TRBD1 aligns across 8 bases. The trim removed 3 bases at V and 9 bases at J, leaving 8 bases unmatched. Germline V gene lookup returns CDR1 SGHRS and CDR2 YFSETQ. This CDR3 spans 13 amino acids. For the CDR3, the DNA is TGCGCCAGCAGCTCCATGGACAGGGCCGGGCAGTACTTC. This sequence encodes CASSSMDRAGQYF.

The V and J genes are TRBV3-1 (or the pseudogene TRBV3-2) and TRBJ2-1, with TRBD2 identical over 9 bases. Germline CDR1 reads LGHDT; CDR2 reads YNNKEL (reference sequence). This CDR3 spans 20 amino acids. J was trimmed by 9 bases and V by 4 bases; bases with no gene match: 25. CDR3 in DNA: TGTGCCAGCAGCCCCCGGCCCCCGACTGGCGGGAGGGTTCCCCAATGTGAGCAGTTCTTC. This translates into CASSPRPPTGGRVPQCEQFF.

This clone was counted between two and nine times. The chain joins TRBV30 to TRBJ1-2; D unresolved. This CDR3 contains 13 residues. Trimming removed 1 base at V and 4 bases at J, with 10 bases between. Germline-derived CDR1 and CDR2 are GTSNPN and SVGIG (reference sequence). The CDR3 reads CAWSADYFYGYTF. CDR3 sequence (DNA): TGTGCCTGGAGTGCGGACTACTTCTATGGCTACACCTTC. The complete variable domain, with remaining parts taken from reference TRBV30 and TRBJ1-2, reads SQTIHQWPATLVQPVGSPLSLECTVEGTSNPNLYWYRQAAGRGLQLLFYSVGIGQISSEVPQNLSASRPQDRQFILSSKKLLLSDSGFYLCAWSADYFYGYTFGSGTRLTVV.

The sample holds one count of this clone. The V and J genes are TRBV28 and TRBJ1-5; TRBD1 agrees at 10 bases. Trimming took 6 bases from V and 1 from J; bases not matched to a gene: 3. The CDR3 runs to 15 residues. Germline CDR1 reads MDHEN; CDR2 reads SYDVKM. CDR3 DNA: TGTGCCAGCAGAACGGACAGGGGGAGCAATCAGCCCCAGCATTTT. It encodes CASRTDRGSNQPQHF.

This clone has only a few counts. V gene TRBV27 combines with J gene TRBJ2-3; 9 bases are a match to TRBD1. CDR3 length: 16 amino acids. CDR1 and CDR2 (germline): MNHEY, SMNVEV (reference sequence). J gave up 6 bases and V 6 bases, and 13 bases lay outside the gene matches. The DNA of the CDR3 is TGTGCCAGCAGGATTTCCGGGACAGGGTTCAGTGATACGCAGTATTTT. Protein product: CASRISGTGFSDTQYF.

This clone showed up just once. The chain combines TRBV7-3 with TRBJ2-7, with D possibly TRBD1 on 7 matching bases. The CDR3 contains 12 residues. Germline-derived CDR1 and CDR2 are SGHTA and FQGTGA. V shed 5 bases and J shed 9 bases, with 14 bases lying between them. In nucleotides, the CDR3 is TGTGCCAGCAGCCAGGGGGGAAAACTGCAGTACTTC. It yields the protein CASSQGGKLQYF. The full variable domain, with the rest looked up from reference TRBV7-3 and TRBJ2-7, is GAGVSQTPSNKVTEKGKYVELRCDPISGHTALYWYRQSLGQGPEFLIYFQGTGAADDSGLPNDRFFAVRPEGSVSTLKIQRTERGDSAVYLCASSQGGKLQYFGPGTRLTVT.

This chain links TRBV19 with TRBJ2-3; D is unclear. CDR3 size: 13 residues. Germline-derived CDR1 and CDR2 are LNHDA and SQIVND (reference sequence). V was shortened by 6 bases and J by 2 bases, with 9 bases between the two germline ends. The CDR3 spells CASSSLNTDTQYF. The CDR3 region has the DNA TGTGCCAGTAGCTCTCTTAACACAGATACGCAGTATTTT.

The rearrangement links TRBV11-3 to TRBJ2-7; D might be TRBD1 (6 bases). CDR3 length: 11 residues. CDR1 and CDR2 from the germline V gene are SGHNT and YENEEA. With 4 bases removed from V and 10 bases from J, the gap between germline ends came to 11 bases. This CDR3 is CASSWGPDQYF. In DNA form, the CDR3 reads TGTGCCAGCAGCTGGGGGCCCGACCAGTACTTC. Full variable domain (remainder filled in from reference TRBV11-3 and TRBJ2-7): EAGVVQSPRYKIIEKKQPVAFWCNPISGHNTLYWYLQNLGQGPELLIRYENEEAVDDSQLPKDRFSAERLKGVDSTLKIQPAELGDSAVYLCASSWGPDQYFGPGTRLTVT.

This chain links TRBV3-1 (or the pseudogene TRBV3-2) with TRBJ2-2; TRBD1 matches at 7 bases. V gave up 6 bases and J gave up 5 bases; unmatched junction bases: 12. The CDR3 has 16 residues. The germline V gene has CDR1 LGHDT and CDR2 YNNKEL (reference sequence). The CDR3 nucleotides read TGTGCCAGCAGACACAGACAGGGACCCCGGACCGGGGAGCTGTTTTTT. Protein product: CASRHRQGPRTGELFF.

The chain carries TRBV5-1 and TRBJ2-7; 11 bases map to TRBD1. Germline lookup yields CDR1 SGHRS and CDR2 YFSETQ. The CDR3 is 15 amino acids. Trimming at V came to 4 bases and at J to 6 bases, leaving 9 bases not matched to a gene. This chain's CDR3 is CASSLQRTGGSEQYF. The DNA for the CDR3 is TGCGCCAGCAGCCTACAACGGACAGGGGGCAGCGAGCAGTACTTC.